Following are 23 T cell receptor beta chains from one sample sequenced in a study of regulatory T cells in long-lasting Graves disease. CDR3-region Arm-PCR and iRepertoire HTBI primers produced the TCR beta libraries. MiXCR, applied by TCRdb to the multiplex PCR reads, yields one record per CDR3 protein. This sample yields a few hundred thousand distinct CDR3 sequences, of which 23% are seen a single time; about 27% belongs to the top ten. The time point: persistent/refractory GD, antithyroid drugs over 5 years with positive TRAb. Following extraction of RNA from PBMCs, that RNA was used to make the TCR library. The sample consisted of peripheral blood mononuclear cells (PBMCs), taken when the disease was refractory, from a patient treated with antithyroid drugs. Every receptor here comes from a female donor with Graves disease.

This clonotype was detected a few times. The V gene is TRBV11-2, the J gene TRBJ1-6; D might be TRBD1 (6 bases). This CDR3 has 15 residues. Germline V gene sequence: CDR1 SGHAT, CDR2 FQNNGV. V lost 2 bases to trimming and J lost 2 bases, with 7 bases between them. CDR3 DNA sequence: TGTGCCAGCAGCTTAACAGGGACCTATAATTCACCCCTCCACTTT. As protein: CASSLTGTYNSPLHF. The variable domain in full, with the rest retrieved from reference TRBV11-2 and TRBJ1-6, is EAGVAQSPRYKIIEKRQSVAFWCNPISGHATLYWYQQILGQGPKLLIQFQNNGVVDDSQLPKDRFSAERLKGVDSTLKIQPAKLEDSAVYLCASSLTGTYNSPLHFGNGTRLTVT.

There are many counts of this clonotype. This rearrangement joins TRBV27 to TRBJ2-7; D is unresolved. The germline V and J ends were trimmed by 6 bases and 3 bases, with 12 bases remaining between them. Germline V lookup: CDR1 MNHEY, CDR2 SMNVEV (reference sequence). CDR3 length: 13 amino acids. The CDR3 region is CASRRSEIYEQYF. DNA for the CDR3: TGTGCCAGCAGACGGTCCGAAATCTACGAGCAGTACTTC.

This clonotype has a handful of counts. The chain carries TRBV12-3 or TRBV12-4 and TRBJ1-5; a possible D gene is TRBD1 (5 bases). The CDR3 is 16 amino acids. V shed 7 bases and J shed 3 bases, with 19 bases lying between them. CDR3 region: CASTTQDRGVNQPQHF. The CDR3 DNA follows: TGTGCCAGCACCACGCAGGATAGAGGGGTCAATCAGCCCCAGCATTTT.

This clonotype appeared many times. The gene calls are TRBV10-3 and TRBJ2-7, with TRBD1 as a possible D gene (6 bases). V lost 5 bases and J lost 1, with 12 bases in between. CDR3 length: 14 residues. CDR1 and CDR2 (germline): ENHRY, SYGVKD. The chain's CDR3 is CAISQGGPSYEQYF. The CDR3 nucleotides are TGTGCCATCAGTCAAGGGGGACCTTCCTACGAGCAGTACTTC.

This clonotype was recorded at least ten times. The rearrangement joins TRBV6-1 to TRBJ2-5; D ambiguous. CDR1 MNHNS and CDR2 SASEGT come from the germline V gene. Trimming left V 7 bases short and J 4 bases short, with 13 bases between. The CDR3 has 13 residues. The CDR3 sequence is CASTPDRRETQYF. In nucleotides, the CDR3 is TGTGCCAGCACCCCCGACCGTCGAGAGACCCAGTACTTC.

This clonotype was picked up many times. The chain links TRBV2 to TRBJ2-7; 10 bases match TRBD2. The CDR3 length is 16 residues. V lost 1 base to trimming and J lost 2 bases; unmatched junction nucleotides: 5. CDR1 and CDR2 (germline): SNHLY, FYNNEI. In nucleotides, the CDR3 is TGTGCCAGCAGTGAAGTGTGGCTAGCGGGAGCCTACGAGCAGTACTTC. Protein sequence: CASSEVWLAGAYEQYF.

For the CDR3, the DNA is TGTGCCAGCAGTGATAAGGAGGAAGGTGGGGAGCTGTTTTTT. It codes for CASSDKEEGGELFF. The chain combines TRBV6-1 with TRBJ2-2, with TRBD2 as a possible D gene (5 bases). V was pared by 3 bases and J by 8 bases, with 13 bases between. The CDR3 is 14 amino acids. The germline gives CDR1 MNHNS, CDR2 SASEGT.

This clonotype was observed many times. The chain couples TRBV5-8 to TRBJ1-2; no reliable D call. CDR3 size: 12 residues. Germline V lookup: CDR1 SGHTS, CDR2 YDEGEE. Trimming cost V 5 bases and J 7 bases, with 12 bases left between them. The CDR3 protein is CASSDEPPGYTF. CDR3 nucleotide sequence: TGTGCCAGCAGTGATGAGCCTCCTGGCTACACCTTC.

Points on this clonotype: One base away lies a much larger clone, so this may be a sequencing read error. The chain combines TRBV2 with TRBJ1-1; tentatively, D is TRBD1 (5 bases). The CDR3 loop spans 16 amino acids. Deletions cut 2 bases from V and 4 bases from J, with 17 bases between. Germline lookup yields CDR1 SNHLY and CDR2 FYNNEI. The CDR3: CASSESSDRGITEAFF. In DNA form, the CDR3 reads TGTGCCAGCAGTGAATCCTCCGACAGAGGGATCACTGAAGCTTTCTTT.

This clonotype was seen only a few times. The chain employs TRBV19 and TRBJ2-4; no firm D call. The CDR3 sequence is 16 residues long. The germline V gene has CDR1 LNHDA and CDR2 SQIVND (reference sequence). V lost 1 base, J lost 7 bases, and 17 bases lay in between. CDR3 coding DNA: TGTGCCAGTAGTATAGGTCCCCTGGACCTCGGGAACATTCAGTACTTC. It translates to CASSIGPLDLGNIQYF. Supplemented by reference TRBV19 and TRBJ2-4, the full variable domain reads DGGITQSPKYLFRKEGQNVTLSCEQNLNHDAMYWYRQDPGQGLRLIYYSQIVNDFQKGDIAEGYSVSREKKESFPLTVTSAQKNPTAFYLCASSIGPLDLGNIQYFGAGTRLSVL.

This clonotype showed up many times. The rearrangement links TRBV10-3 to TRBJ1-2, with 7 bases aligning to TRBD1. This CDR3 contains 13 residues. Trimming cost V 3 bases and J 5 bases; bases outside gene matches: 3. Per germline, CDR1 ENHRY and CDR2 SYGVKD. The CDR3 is CAISDKGAYGYTF. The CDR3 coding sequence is TGTGCCATCAGTGATAAGGGGGCTTATGGCTACACCTTC.

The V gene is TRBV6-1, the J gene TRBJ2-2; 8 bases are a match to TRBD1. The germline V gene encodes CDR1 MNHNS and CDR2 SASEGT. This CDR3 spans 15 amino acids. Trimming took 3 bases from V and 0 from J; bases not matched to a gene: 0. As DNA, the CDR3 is TGTGCCAGCAGTGACAGGGGGCCGAACACCGGGGAGCTGTTTTTT. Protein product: CASSDRGPNTGELFF.

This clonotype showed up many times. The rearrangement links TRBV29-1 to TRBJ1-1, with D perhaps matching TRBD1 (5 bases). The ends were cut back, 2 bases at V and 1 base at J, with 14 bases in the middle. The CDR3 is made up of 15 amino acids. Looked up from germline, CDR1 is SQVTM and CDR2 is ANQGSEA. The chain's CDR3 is CSVERQGGGNTEAFF. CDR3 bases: TGCAGCGTTGAACGGCAGGGCGGAGGGAACACTGAAGCTTTCTTT.

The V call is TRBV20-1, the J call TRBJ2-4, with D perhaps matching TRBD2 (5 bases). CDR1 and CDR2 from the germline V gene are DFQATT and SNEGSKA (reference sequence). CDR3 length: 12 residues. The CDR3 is CRVREFENIQYF. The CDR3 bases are TGCAGGGTACGGGAATTCGAAAACATTCAGTACTTC.

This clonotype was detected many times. Written as DNA, the CDR3 is TGTGCCAGCAGCTTAGCGGGATCCACCTACGAGCAGTACTTC. As protein: CASSLAGSTYEQYF. The J gene is TRBJ2-7, the V gene TRBV11-2, with D perhaps matching TRBD2 (5 bases). CDR1 and CDR2 from the germline V gene are SGHAT and FQNNGV. Trimming pared 1 base from V and 2 bases from J, leaving 9 bases between. CDR3 length: 14 amino acids.

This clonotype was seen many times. In DNA, the CDR3 is TGCAGTGCTAGAGTGGGCAGGGACACTGAAGCTTTCTTT. Translating gives CSARVGRDTEAFF. The chain has TRBV20-1 and TRBJ1-1; maybe TRBD1 (5 bases). This CDR3 has 13 residues. The germline gives CDR1 DFQATT, CDR2 SNEGSKA (reference sequence). The V end lost 1 base, the J end lost 3 bases, and 9 bases lay between the germline ends.

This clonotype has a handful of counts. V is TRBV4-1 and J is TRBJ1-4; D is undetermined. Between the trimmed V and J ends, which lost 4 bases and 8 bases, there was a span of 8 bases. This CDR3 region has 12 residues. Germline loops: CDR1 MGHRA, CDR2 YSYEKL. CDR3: CASSLAREKLFF. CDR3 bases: TGCGCCAGCAGCCTAGCCAGAGAAAAACTGTTTTTT.

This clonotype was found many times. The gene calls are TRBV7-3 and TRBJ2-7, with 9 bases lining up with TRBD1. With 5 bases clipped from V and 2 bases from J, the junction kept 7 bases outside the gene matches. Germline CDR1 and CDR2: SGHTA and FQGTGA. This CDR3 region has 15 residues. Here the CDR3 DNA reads TGTGCCAGCAGCGCCCGGACAGGGGCGGCCTACGAGCAGTACTTC. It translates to CASSARTGAAYEQYF.

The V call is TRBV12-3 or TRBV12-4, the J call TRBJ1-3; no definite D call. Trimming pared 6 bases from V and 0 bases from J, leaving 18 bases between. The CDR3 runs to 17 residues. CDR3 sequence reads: CASSRGPSQPSGNTIYF. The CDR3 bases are TGTGCCAGCAGCCGTGGACCGAGTCAACCCTCTGGAAACACCATATATTTT.

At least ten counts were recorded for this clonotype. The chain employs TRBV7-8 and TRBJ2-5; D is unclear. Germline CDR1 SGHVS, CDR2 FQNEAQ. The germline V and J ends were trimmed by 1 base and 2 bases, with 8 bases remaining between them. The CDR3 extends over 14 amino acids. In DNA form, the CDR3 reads TGTGCCAGCAGCTTAGTGAGGTTTCAAGAGACCCAGTACTTC. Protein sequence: CASSLVRFQETQYF. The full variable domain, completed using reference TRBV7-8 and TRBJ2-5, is GAGVSQSPRYKVAKRGQDVALRCDPISGHVSLFWYQQALGQGPEFLTYFQNEAQLDKSGLPSDRFFAERPEGSVSTLKIQRTQQEDSAVYLCASSLVRFQETQYFGPGTRLLVL.

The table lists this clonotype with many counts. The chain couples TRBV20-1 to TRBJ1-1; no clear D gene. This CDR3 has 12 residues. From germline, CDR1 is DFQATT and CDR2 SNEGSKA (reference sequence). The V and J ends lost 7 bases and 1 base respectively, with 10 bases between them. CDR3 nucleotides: TGCAGTGGAGCTTGGGGGAACACTGAAGCTTTCTTT. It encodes CSGAWGNTEAFF.

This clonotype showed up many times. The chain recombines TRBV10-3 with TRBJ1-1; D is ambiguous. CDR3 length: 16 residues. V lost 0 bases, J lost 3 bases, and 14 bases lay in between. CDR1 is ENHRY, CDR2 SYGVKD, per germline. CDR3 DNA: TGTGCCATCAGTGAGTCGTCGAAGGGAGGAGACACTGAAGCTTTCTTT. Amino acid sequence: CAISESSKGGDTEAFF.

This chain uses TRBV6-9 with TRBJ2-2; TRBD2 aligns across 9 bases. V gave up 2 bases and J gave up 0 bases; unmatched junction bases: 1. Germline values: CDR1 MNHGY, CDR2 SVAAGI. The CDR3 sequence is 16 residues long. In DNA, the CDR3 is TGTGCCAGCAGTTATAGCGGGAGGACGAACACCGGGGAGCTGTTTTTT. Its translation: CASSYSGRTNTGELFF.